The next 26 T cell receptor beta chains were all read from a single sample in a study of cytomegalovirus exposure and HLA in healthy donors. In the PCR, 60 Vbeta and 13 Jbeta primers were used. Measured with immunoSEQ multiplex PCR; TCRdb has only the in-frame clones, and not every one. The top ten clones hold 2% to 3% of a sample with 150,000 to 200,000 clones, around three quarters of them seen once. The sequencing input was PBMCs. The receptors come from a woman between 25 and 40 years old in good health and CMV-seropositive.

The genes are TRBV10-3 and TRBJ2-2, with TRBD1 identical over 7 bases. The V and J ends lost 2 bases and 3 bases, in that order; junction bases with no gene match: 6. CDR1 and CDR2 (germline): ENHRY, SYGVKD. This CDR3 spans 16 amino acids. In nucleotides, the CDR3 is TGTGCCATCAGTGAGACCCGGGACAGTGACACCGGGGAGCTGTTTTTT. Translation gives CAISETRDSDTGELFF.

This clone was seen more than once but under ten times. The rearrangement joins TRBV6-5 to TRBJ1-2, with D perhaps matching TRBD1 (5 bases). This CDR3 has 15 residues. V was pared by 2 bases and J by 4 bases, with 14 bases between. In germline, CDR1 is MNHEY, CDR2 SVGAGI. The CDR3 DNA reads as TGTGCCAGCAGTTACACGGGAGGGGATCGCTATGGCTACACCTTC. Its protein is CASSYTGGDRYGYTF.

The rearrangement uses TRBV4-3 and TRBJ2-3, with 7 bases fitting TRBD2. Germline CDR1 reads LGHNA; CDR2 reads YSLEER. Trimming at V came to 0 bases and at J to 4 bases, leaving 10 bases not matched to a gene. The CDR3 is made up of 17 amino acids. The CDR3 protein is CASSQDRVRSGADTQYF. The CDR3 nucleotides are TGCGCCAGCAGCCAAGATCGGGTGAGAAGCGGGGCAGATACGCAGTATTTT.

V is TRBV10-3 and J is TRBJ2-1; 11 bases fit TRBD1. The CDR3 consists of 15 residues. V was pared by 10 bases and J by 0 bases, with 5 bases of the junction left unmatched. Germline V gene data show CDR1 as ENHRY and CDR2 as SYGVKD. CDR3 residues: CATWTGGASYNEQFF. CDR3 nucleotide sequence: TGTGCCACTTGGACAGGGGGCGCCTCCTACAATGAGCAGTTCTTC.

V is TRBV6-5 and J is TRBJ2-7; D possibly corresponds to TRBD1 (6 bases). The germline V gene encodes CDR1 MNHEY and CDR2 SVGAGI. The CDR3 has 14 amino acids. V was pared by 2 bases and J by 0 bases, with 8 bases between. This CDR3 is CASSYGGRSYEQYF. The CDR3 bases are TGTGCCAGCAGTTACGGGGGCCGCTCCTACGAGCAGTACTTC.

The chain is built from TRBV9 and TRBJ1-3; possibly TRBD1 for D (6 bases). Trimming took off 4 bases at V and 1 base at J, with 15 bases between the two ends. Germline V gives CDR1 SGDLS, CDR2 YYNGEE. This CDR3 spans 16 amino acids. DNA for the CDR3: TGTGCCAGCAGCACCAATTACAGGGCATCTGGAAACACCATATATTTT. Its translation is CASSTNYRASGNTIYF. Together with reference TRBV9 and TRBJ1-3, the CDR3 gives the full variable domain: DSGVTQTPKHLITATGQRVTLRCSPRSGDLSVYWYQQSLDQGLQFLIQYYNGEERAKGNILERFSAQQFPDLHSELNLSSLELGDSALYFCASSTNYRASGNTIYFGEGSWLTVV.

The chain combines TRBV18 with TRBJ1-3, with a tentative D call TRBD1 (5 bases). Germline assignment: CDR1 KGHSH and CDR2 LQKENI. V lost 3 bases and J lost 0, with 12 bases in between. The CDR3 extends over 16 amino acids. CDR3 nucleotide sequence: TGTGCCAGCTCACCTGCGGGACTCAGCTCTGGAAACACCATATATTTT. Protein sequence: CASSPAGLSSGNTIYF.

The chain uses TRBV5-1 and TRBJ2-3; 8 bases match TRBD2. Germline CDR1 SGHRS, CDR2 YFSETQ. Trimming removed 0 bases from V and 3 bases from J; junction bases left unmatched: 6. The CDR3 consists of 16 residues. CDR3: CASSLGNSGVTDTQYF. In nucleotides, the CDR3 is TGCGCCAGCAGCTTGGGGAATAGCGGGGTAACAGATACGCAGTATTTT. The whole variable domain, filled in from reference TRBV5-1 and TRBJ2-3, reads KAGVTQTPRYLIKTRGQQVTLSCSPISGHRSVSWYQQTPGQGLQFLFEYFSETQRNKGNFPGRFSGRQFSNSRSEMNVSTLELGDSALYLCASSLGNSGVTDTQYFGPGTRLTVL.

The genes are TRBV2 and TRBJ2-7, with TRBD2 matching 11 bases. The ends lost 6 bases at V and 7 bases at J; junction bases unmatched: 8. CDR1 SNHLY and CDR2 FYNNEI come from the germline V gene. CDR3 size: 14 residues. The CDR3 protein is CASSQLAGAGEQYF. Here the CDR3 DNA reads TGTGCCAGCAGCCAACTAGCGGGGGCTGGGGAGCAGTACTTC.

The chain carries TRBV29-1 and TRBJ2-5; 7 bases map to TRBD1. The germline V gene has CDR1 SQVTM and CDR2 ANQGSEA. The V and J ends lost 0 bases and 2 bases, in that order; junction bases with no gene match: 6. The length of the CDR3 is 15 residues. CDR3 amino acids: CSVEDPARGQETQYF. In nucleotides, the CDR3 is TGCAGCGTTGAAGATCCGGCCAGGGGGCAAGAGACCCAGTACTTC.

The CDR3 bases are TGTGCCAGTAGTCCCCGGCAGGGGGACTACGAGCAGTACTTC. This gives the protein CASSPRQGDYEQYF. J is TRBJ2-7 and V is TRBV19; 7 nucleotides line up with TRBD1. This CDR3 is 14 amino acids long. CDR1 is LNHDA and CDR2 is SQIVND in the germline V gene (reference sequence). With 5 bases clipped from V and 3 bases from J, the junction kept 7 bases outside the gene matches.

A remark on this clone: Other DNA sequences in the sample encode the same CDR3. This sequence joins TRBV28 and TRBJ1-4, with a possible D match to TRBD1 (5 bases). The CDR3 runs to 13 residues. V lost 3 bases, J lost 8 bases, and 10 bases lay in between. Germline-derived CDR1 and CDR2 are MDHEN and SYDVKM. CDR3 region: CASSLGLEEKLFF. CDR3 nucleotides: TGTGCCAGCAGTTTGGGACTGGAGGAAAAACTGTTTTTT.

The CDR3 loop is CAINGLAGGASTDTQYF. The DNA for the CDR3 is TGTGCCATCAATGGGCTAGCGGGGGGAGCTAGCACAGATACGCAGTATTTT. This chain joins TRBV10-3 and TRBJ2-3, with TRBD2 matching over 11 bases. Germline assignment: CDR1 ENHRY and CDR2 SYGVKD. Trimming cost V 7 bases and J 0 bases; bases outside gene matches: 9. This CDR3 contains 17 residues.

The chain employs TRBV7-8 and TRBJ2-3, with 11 nucleotides matching TRBD2. V was clipped by 4 bases and J by 0 bases; unmatched bases: 6. CDR3 length: 17 amino acids. Germline V gives CDR1 SGHVS, CDR2 FQNEAQ. CDR3 sequence reads: CASSSSRTSGSTDTQYF. CDR3 in DNA: TGTGCCAGCAGCTCCTCTCGGACTAGCGGGAGCACAGATACGCAGTATTTT.

The rearrangement links TRBV4-1 to TRBJ2-3; maybe TRBD2 (5 bases). V shed 2 bases and J shed 0 bases, with 12 bases lying between them. Germline values: CDR1 MGHRA, CDR2 YSYEKL. The CDR3 contains 16 residues. This chain's CDR3 is CASSQPGVSSTDTQYF. DNA for the CDR3: TGCGCCAGCAGCCAACCCGGGGTTTCTAGCACAGATACGCAGTATTTT.

This clone turned up a few times. The chain links TRBV10-3 to TRBJ2-7; 7 nucleotides agree with TRBD1. The V gene end was trimmed by 10 bases and the J gene end by 2 bases; junction bases not matched to a gene: 23. The CDR3 has 18 residues. CDR1 and CDR2 from the germline V gene are ENHRY and SYGVKD. The CDR3 DNA sequence: TGTGCCACCGACGAGTTCGGGACAGATAGTACGAAAACCTACGAGCAGTACTTC. The encoded protein is CATDEFGTDSTKTYEQYF.

For this clone: Sequence at one end of the junction differs from germline and may be a read error. The chain joins TRBV7-9 to TRBJ1-4; D gene unclear. Germline-derived CDR1 and CDR2 are SEHNR and FQNEAQ (reference sequence). This CDR3 is built from 17 residues. CDR3 DNA sequence: TGTTCCAGCAGCTTAGTTAAAAACAGTTTCCGCAATGAAAAACTGTTTTTT. Translated, it gives CSSSLVKNSFRNEKLFF.

The table lists this clone with a few counts. This sequence joins TRBV6-1 and TRBJ2-2, with D tentatively TRBD2 (6 bases). V shed 5 bases and J shed 1 base, with 11 bases lying between them. Germline CDR1 and CDR2: MNHNS and SASEGT. The CDR3 has 15 residues. The CDR3 sequence: CASSRRAQNTGELFF. DNA of the CDR3: TGTGCCAGCAGTAGGAGGGCACAGAACACCGGGGAGCTGTTTTTT.

The chain links TRBV7-6 to TRBJ1-4; D may be TRBD1 (6 bases). The germline V gene has CDR1 SGHVS and CDR2 FNYEAQ. The V end lost 8 bases, the J end lost 5 bases, and 18 bases lay between the germline ends. The CDR3 length is 15 residues. As DNA, the CDR3 is TGTGCCAGCGGCTCCAAAGGGACACTCAATGAAAAACTGTTTTTT. Translating it yields CASGSKGTLNEKLFF.

The CDR3 reads CASLLYQPQHF. The CDR3 DNA follows: TGTGCCAGCCTCCTCTATCAGCCCCAGCATTTT. The rearrangement links TRBV5-6 to TRBJ1-5; no clear D. From germline, CDR1 is SGHDT and CDR2 YYEEEE. The CDR3 contains 11 residues. Deletions cut 7 bases from V and 5 bases from J, with 7 bases between. The full variable domain, with the rest looked up from reference TRBV5-6 and TRBJ1-5, is DAGVTQSPTHLIKTRGQQVTLRCSPKSGHDTVSWYQQALGQGPQFIFQYYEEEERQRGNFPDRFSGHQFPNYSSELNVNALLLGDSALYLCASLLYQPQHFGDGTRLSIL.

This chain joins TRBV9 and TRBJ2-5; weak D call: TRBD2 (6 bases). Per germline, CDR1 SGDLS and CDR2 YYNGEE. The CDR3 covers 14 residues. V was cut by 0 bases and J by 1 base, with 7 bases left in between. In DNA form, the CDR3 reads TGTGCCAGCAGCGTAGGGACTACCCAAGAGACCCAGTACTTC. It encodes CASSVGTTQETQYF.

This chain connects TRBV4-3 to TRBJ2-7; D may be TRBD1 (5 bases). This CDR3 region has 14 residues. Trimming shortened V by 1 base and J by 4 bases, and 11 bases separated the two germline ends. Germline assignment: CDR1 LGHNA and CDR2 YSLEER. CDR3 sequence (DNA): TGCGCCAGCAGCCAAGGGGTAAGGGGTTACGAGCAGTACTTC. Residues: CASSQGVRGYEQYF.

The chain links TRBV5-4 to TRBJ2-5; TRBD2 matches 8 bases. Germline CDR1 SGHNT, CDR2 YYREEE (reference sequence). Trimming removed 3 bases from V and 1 base from J; junction bases left unmatched: 2. The CDR3 extends over 14 amino acids. This chain's CDR3 is CASSSGTSQETQYF. CDR3 coding DNA: TGTGCCAGCAGCTCAGGGACTAGCCAAGAGACCCAGTACTTC.

V is TRBV6-6 and J is TRBJ2-7, with a possible D match to TRBD2 (5 bases). The CDR3 loop spans 13 amino acids. Trimming took 7 bases from V and 1 from J, leaving 11 bases between them. Germline assignment: CDR1 MNHNY and CDR2 SVGAGI (reference sequence). The CDR3 loop is CASNGLLSYEQYF. The CDR3 DNA sequence: TGTGCCAGCAACGGACTGCTATCCTACGAGCAGTACTTC.

This chain links TRBV5-1 with TRBJ2-5, with D possibly TRBD1 on 6 matching bases. Trimming shortened V by 7 bases and J by 4 bases, and 14 bases separated the two germline ends. Germline V gives CDR1 SGHRS, CDR2 YFSETQ. The CDR3 runs to 13 residues. The CDR3 region is CASSSPGAETQYF. CDR3 in DNA: TGCGCCAGCTCCTCGCCAGGGGCAGAGACCCAGTACTTC. Supplemented by reference TRBV5-1 and TRBJ2-5, the full variable domain reads KAGVTQTPRYLIKTRGQQVTLSCSPISGHRSVSWYQQTPGQGLQFLFEYFSETQRNKGNFPGRFSGRQFSNSRSEMNVSTLELGDSALYLCASSSPGAETQYFGPGTRLLVL.

The chain carries TRBV28 and TRBJ2-3; TRBD1 matches 7 bases. CDR1 is MDHEN and CDR2 is SYDVKM in the germline V gene. After removal of 6 bases from V and 0 bases from J, the junction contained 9 bases not matched to a gene. The CDR3 is made up of 16 amino acids. The CDR3: CASSRTPQGSTDTQYF. For the CDR3, the DNA is TGTGCCAGCAGCCGTACTCCACAGGGGAGCACAGATACGCAGTATTTT. The full variable domain, completed using reference TRBV28 and TRBJ2-3, is DVKVTQSSRYLVKRTGEKVFLECVQDMDHENMFWYRQDPGLGLRLIYFSYDVKMKEKGDIPEGYSVSREKKERFSLILESASTNQTSMYLCASSRTPQGSTDTQYFGPGTRLTVL.